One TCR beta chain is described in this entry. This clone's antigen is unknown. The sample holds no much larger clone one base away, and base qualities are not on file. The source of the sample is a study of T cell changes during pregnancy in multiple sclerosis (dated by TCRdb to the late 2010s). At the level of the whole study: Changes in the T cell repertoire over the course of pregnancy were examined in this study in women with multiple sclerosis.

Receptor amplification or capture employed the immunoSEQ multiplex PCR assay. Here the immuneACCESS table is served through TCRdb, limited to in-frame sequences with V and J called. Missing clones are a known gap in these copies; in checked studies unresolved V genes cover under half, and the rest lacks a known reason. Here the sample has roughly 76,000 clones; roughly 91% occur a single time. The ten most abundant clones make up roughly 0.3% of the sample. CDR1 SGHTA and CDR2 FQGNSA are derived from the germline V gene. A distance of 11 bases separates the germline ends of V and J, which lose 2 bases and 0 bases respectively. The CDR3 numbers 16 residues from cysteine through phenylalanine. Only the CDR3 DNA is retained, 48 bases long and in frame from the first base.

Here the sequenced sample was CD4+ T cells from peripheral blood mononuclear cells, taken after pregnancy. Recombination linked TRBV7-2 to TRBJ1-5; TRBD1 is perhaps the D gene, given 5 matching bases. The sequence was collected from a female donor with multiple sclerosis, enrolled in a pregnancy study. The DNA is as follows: TGTGCCAGCAGCTTAATCGGGGGGGATAGCAATCAGCCCCAGCATTTT. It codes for CASSLIGGDSNQPQHF.